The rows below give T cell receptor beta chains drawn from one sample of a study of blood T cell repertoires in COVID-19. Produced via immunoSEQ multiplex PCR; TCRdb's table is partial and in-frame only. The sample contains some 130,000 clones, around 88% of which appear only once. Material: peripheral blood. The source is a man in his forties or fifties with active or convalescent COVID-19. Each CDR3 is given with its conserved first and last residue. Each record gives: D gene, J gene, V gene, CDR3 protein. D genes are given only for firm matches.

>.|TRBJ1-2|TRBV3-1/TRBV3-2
CASSQDGVYGYTF
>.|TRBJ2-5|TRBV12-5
CASATGETQYF
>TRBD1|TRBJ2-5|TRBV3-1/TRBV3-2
CASSQKDRGETQYF
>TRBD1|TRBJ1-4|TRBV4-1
CASSQDRFGQGARNEKLFF
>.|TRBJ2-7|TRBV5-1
CASSLVAGLSYEQYF
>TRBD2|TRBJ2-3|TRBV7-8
CASSLAPRGGTTDTQYF
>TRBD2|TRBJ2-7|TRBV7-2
CASSLNPRGGAYEQYF
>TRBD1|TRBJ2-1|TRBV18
CASSQFLNRGVDNEQFF
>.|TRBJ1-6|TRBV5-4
CASSLGQVRANSPLHF
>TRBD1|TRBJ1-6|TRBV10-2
CASSERDSYNSPLHF
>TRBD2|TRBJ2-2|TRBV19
CASSMPSGRVVGELFF
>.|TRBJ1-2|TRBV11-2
CASTVTGPYGYTF
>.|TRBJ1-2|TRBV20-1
CSVRLDYGYTF
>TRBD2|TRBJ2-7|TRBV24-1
CATSDPKREAKHEQYF
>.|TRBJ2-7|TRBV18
CASSTGTGSYEQYF
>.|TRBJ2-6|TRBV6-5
CASSLGGSGANVLTF
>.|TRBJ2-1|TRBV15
CATSRDRAGNEQFF
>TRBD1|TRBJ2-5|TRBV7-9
CASSSFTGARVQETQYF
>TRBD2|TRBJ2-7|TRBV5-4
CASSLGAGVRSYEQYF
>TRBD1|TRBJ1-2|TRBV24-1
CATSERDRETNYGYTF
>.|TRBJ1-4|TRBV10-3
CAISVSATNEKLFF
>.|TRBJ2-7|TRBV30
CAWGGGHGTYEQYF
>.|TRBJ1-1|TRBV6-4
CASSDSKGDTEAFF
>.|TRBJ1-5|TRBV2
CASTQSGVFSNQPQHF
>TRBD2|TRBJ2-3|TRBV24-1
CATSDWGGTDTQYF
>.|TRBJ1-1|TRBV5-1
CASAKERDTEAFF
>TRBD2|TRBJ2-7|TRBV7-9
CASSISGNPVYEQYF
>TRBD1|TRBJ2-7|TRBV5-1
CASSLGQGREQYF
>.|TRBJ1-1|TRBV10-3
CAISRPGTFEAFF
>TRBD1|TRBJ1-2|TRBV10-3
CAIRERDSLYGYTF
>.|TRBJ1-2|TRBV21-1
CASSRRGRDRGRPLNYGYTF